This T cell receptor beta chain was recorded in a study of human T cells and chemical hapten exposure. Study observations and caveats: Expanded TCR sets contained significantly more large CDR3 similarity clusters than controls. Healthy individuals' immune responses may differ from those of donors, who had alopecia. Counts of expanded TCRs (at PT1) showed a positive correlation with patch test score.

Comments on this clonotype: Antigen unknown.

One entry per CDR3 protein, called by TCRdb with MiXCR from the RACE reads. The sample contains about 340,000 distinct CDR3 sequences, approximately 6.9% of which appear only once. Looked up from germline, CDR1 is KGHSH and CDR2 is LQKENI. The CDR3 covers 14 residues. The junction had 5 bases not matched to a gene; V was cut back by 5 bases and J by 2 bases. Noted time point: patch test 1, 2 weeks after DPC sensitization. Regarding treatment: therapeutic diphenylcyclopropenone sensitization with weekly scalp DPC. The chain links TRBV18 to TRBJ2-7; 8 nucleotides line up with TRBD1. The sequence was obtained from a woman aged 18-35 years with alopecia areata. Some clones in this sample may be carry-over from other donors' samples. Sequenced here: whole blood, sampled in connection with sensitization to the hapten diphenylcyclopropenone (DPC). The CDR3 loop is CASSTRQGTYEQYF. Written as DNA, the CDR3 is TGTGCCAGCTCAACTCGACAGGGGACCTACGAGCAGTACTTC.